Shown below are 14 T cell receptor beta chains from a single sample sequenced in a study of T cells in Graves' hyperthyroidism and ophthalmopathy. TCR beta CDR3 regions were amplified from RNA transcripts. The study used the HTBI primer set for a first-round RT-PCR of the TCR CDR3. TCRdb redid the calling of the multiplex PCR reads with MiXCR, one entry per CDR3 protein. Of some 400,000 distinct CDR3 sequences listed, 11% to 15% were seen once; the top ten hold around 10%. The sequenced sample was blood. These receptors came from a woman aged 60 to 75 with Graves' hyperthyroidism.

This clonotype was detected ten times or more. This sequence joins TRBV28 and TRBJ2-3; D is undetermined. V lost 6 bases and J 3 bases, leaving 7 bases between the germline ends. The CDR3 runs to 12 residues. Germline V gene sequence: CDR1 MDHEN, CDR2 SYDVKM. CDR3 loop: CASSQQTDTQYF. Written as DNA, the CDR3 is TGTGCCAGCAGCCAACAGACAGATACGCAGTATTTT.

CDR3 protein: CASSQVTGGQETQYF. In DNA, the CDR3 is TGCGCCAGCAGCCAAGTTACAGGGGGACAAGAGACCCAGTACTTC. The chain uses TRBV4-1 and TRBJ2-5; 8 bases are a match to TRBD1. This CDR3 region has 15 residues. The V gene's germline CDR1 is MGHRA and CDR2 YSYEKL. V trimming: 1 base; J trimming: 2 bases; junction bases outside the gene matches: 3.

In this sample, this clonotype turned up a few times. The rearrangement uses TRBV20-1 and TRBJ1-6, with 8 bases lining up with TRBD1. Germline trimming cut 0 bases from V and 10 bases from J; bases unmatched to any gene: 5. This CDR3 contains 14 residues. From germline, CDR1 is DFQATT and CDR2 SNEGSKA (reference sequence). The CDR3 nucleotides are TGCAGTGCTAGAGATAGGACAGGGAACTCACCCCTCCACTTT. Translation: CSARDRTGNSPLHF.

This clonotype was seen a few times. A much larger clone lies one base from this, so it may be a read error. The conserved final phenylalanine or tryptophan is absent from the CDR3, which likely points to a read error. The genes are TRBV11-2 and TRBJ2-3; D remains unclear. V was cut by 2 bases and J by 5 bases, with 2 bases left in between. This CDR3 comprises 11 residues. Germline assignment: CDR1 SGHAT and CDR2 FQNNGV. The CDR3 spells CASSLIDTQYL. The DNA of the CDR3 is TGTGCCAGCAGCTTAATAGATACGCAGTATCTT.

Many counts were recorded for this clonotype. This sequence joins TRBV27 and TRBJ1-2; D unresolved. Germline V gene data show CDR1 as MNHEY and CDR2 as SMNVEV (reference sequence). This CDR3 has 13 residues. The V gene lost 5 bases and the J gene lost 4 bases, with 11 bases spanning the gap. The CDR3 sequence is CASSTSGGYGYTF. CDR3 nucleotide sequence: TGTGCCAGCAGTACCTCGGGAGGCTATGGCTACACCTTC.

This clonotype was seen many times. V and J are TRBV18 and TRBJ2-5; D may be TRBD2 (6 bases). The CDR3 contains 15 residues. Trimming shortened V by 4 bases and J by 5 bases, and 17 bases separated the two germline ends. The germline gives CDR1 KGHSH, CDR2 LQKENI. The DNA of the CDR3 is TGTGCCAGCTCACGGATCCGGGGGACGGTTGAGACCCAGTACTTC. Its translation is CASSRIRGTVETQYF.

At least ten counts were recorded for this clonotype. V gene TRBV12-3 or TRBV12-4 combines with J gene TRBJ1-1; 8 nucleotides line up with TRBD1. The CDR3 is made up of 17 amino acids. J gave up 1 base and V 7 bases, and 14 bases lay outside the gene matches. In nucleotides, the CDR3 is TGTGCCAGCACCCCTCTGCCCCTGGGACAGGAGAACACTGAAGCTTTCTTT. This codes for CASTPLPLGQENTEAFF.

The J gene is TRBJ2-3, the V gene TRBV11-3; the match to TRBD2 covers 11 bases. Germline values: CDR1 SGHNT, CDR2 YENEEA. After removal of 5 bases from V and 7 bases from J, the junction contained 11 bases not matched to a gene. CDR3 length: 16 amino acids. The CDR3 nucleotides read TGTGCCAGCAGCAGACCGGGACTAGCGGTCATAAATACGCAGTATTTT. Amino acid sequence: CASSRPGLAVINTQYF.

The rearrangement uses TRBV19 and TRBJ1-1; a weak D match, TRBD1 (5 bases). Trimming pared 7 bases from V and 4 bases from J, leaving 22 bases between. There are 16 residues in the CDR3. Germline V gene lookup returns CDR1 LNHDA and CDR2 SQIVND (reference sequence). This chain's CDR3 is CASTIGTVLEGTEAFF. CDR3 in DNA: TGTGCCAGTACCATAGGGACCGTCCTTGAGGGCACTGAAGCTTTCTTT. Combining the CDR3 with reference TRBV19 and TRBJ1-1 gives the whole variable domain DGGITQSPKYLFRKEGQNVTLSCEQNLNHDAMYWYRQDPGQGLRLIYYSQIVNDFQKGDIAEGYSVSREKKESFPLTVTSAQKNPTAFYLCASTIGTVLEGTEAFFGQGTRLTVV.

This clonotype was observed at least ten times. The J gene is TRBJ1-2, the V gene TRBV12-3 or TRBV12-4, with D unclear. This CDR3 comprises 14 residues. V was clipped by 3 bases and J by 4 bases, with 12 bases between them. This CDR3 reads CASSFPPKTYGYTF. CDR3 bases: TGTGCCAGCAGTTTCCCCCCCAAGACCTATGGCTACACCTTC.

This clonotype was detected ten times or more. CDR3 residues: CASSLPGLGQETQYF. CDR3 in DNA: TGTGCCAGCAGTTTACCGGGACTAGGCCAAGAGACCCAGTACTTC. V gene TRBV12-3 or TRBV12-4 combines with J gene TRBJ2-5, with 8 bases identical to TRBD2. The CDR3 totals 15 residues. With V trimmed by 2 bases and J by 1 base, 3 bases remained unmatched.

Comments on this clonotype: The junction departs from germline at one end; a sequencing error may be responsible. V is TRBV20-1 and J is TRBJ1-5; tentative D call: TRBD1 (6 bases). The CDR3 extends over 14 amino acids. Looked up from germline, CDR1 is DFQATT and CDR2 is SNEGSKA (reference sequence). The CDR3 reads CGANRAGERQPQHF. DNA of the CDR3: TGCGGTGCCAATAGGGCAGGGGAACGCCAGCCCCAGCATTTT.

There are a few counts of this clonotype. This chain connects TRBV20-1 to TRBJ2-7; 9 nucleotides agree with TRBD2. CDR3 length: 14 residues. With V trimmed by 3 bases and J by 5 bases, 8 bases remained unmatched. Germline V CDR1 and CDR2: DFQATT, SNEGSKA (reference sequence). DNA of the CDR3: TGCAGTGCTAGGACTAGCGGTTTATTGCACGAGCAGTACTTC. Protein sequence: CSARTSGLLHEQYF.

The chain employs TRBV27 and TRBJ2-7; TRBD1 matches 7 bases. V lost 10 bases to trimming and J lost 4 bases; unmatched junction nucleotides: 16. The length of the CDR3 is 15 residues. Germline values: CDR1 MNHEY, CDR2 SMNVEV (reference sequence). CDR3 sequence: CATRRISSGGYEQYF. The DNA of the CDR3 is TGTGCCACCCGTCGTATAAGCTCAGGGGGATACGAGCAGTACTTC.